This TCR beta chain appears in the sequencing data of a study of CD8 T cells in ankylosing spondylitis. A few counts support this clonotype. The CDR3 extends over 14 amino acids. The V gene lost 8 bases and the J gene lost 7 bases, with 18 bases spanning the gap. MiXCR, run by TCRdb on the 5' RACE reads, gives a single entry per CDR3 protein. Here the sample spans roughly 150,000 distinct CDR3 sequences, 9.8% being singletons. Sequenced: blood, either unsorted or a sorted T cell fraction (not recorded which). This chain uses TRBV12-3 or TRBV12-4 with TRBJ1-5, with D perhaps matching TRBD1 (5 bases). This TCR derives from a female donor with ankylosing spondylitis or in good health (not recorded which). The CDR3 reads CASRDPAGRQPQHF. The CDR3 bases are TGTGCCAGCCGGGATCCGGCAGGGCGACAGCCCCAGCATTTT.